These T cell receptor beta chains were read from a single sample in a study of Graves' ophthalmopathy and Graves' hyperthyroidism. MiXCR, run by TCRdb on the multiplex PCR reads, gives a single entry per CDR3 protein. Of 1 million to 1.3 million distinct CDR3 sequences in the sample, less than 45% are singletons; the top ten hold around 10%. Sequences were obtained from peripheral blood or thyroid tissue (not recorded which). These receptors came from an adult man with Graves' hyperthyroidism. The CDR3 runs from the conserved cysteine through the conserved F or W. D genes are given only for firm matches. Size is stated for part of the rows, as once, few or many counts, or as a class when the clone is expanded.

>many|TRBV7-8|TRBJ1-5|NA
TGTGCCAGCAGCCCGGGAACCGGAGCCCAGCATTTT
CASSPGTGAQHF
>NA|TRBV10-2|TRBJ2-5|NA
TGCGCCAGCAGTGTCCTGCGTGGAGGCGCCGAGACCCAGTACTTC
CASSVLRGGAETQYF
>many|TRBV6-2/TRBV6-3|TRBJ2-6|NA
TGTGCCAGCTGTTACTCTGGGGCCAACGTCCTGACTTTC
CASCYSGANVLTF
>many|TRBV5-1|TRBJ1-1|TRBD1
TGTGCCAGCAGCTCGGGACAGGGGGCGACTGAAGCTTTCTTT
CASSSGQGATEAFF
>many|TRBV29-1|TRBJ2-3|NA
TGCAGCGTTGGAGTTGGGATGTCAGATACGCAGTATTTT
CSVGVGMSDTQYF
>many|TRBV12-3/TRBV12-4|TRBJ1-2|TRBD1
TGTGCCAGCAGCCGAGACAGGGGGCGCAGCTATGGCTACACCTTC
CASSRDRGRSYGYTF
>NA|TRBV19|TRBJ2-7|NA
TGTGCCAGTAGTATTTTGGGGGGCGGCGGGGTCTACGAGCAGTACTTC
CASSILGGGGVYEQYF
>few|TRBV7-2|TRBJ1-2|NA
TGTGCCAGCAGCGCCGGCGGGACGGGCCTCTATGGCTACACCTTC
CASSAGGTGLYGYTF
>many|TRBV25-1|TRBJ1-3|NA
TGTGCCAGCAGTGACCGCGTCGACAGCAGCTCTGGAAACACCATATATTTT
CASSDRVDSSSGNTIYF
>few|TRBV5-1|TRBJ2-2|TRBD2
TGCGCCAGCAGACAGACTAGCGGGAACACCGGGGAGCTGTTTTTT
CASRQTSGNTGELFF
>NA|TRBV29-1|TRBJ1-2|TRBD1
TGCAGCACAGGGGGCTATGGCTACACCTTC
CSTGGYGYTF
>NA|TRBV7-2|TRBJ2-2|NA
TGTGCCAGCAGCTTCAACCAGGGTACCGGGGAGCTGTTTTTT
CASSFNQGTGELFF
>NA|TRBV5-1|TRBJ2-7|TRBD1
TGCGCCAGCACGAAACTCACAGGGGACGAGCAGTACTTC
CASTKLTGDEQYF
>NA|TRBV24-1|TRBJ2-7|NA
TGTGCCACCAGTGATTTTGGCGGACCCGCGGACAATGAGCAGTACTTC
CATSDFGGPADNEQYF
>NA|TRBV7-3|TRBJ2-5|NA
TGTGCCAGCAGCTTAACTGGCGGGGCTGGAGGGGAGACCCAGTACTTC
CASSLTGGAGGETQYF
>many|TRBV19|TRBJ1-1|NA
TGTGCCAGTAGTATAGGGGGGTCTAACACTGAAGCTTTCTTT
CASSIGGSNTEAFF
>NA|TRBV7-2|TRBJ1-2|NA
TGTGCCGCCGAGCTGGGGCCTTTCTATGGCTACACCTTC
CAAELGPFYGYTF
>NA|TRBV7-2|TRBJ2-5|TRBD2
TGTGCCAGCAGCTTAACACTAGCGGGAGGGAGGGAGACCCAGTACTTC
CASSLTLAGGRETQYF